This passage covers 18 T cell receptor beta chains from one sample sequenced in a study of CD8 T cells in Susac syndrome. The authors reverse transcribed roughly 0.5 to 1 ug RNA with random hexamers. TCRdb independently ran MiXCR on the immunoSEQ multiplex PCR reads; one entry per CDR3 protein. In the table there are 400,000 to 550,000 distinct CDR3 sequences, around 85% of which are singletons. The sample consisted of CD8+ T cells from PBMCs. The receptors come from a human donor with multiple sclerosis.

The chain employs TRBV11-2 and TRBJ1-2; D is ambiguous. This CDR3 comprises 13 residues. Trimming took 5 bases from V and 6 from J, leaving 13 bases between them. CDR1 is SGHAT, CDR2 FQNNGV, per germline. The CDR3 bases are TGTGCCAGCAGCCTGACTAGCGGAGATGGCTACACCTTC. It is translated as CASSLTSGDGYTF.

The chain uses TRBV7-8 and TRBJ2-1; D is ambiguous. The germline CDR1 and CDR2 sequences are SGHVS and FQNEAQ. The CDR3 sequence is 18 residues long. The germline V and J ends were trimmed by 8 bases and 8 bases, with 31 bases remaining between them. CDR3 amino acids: CASDKGPSHPDENDEQFF. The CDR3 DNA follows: TGTGCCAGCGATAAGGGTCCCTCACATCCCGATGAGAACGATGAGCAGTTCTTC.

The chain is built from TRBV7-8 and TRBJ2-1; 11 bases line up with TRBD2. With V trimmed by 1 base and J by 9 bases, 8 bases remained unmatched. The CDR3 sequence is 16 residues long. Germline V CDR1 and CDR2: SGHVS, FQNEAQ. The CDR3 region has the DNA TGTGCCAGCAGCTTAGGGACTAGCGGGTGGAAGGGTGAGCAGTTCTTC. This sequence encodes CASSLGTSGWKGEQFF.

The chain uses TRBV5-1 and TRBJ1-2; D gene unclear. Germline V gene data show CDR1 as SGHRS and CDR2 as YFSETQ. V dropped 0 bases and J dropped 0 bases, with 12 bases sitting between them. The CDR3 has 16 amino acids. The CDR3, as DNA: TGCGCCAGCAGCTTGGAATTGTATGGGGCTAACTATGGCTACACCTTC. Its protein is CASSLELYGANYGYTF. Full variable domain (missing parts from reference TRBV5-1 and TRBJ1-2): KAGVTQTPRYLIKTRGQQVTLSCSPISGHRSVSWYQQTPGQGLQFLFEYFSETQRNKGNFPGRFSGRQFSNSRSEMNVSTLELGDSALYLCASSLELYGANYGYTFGSGTRLTVV.

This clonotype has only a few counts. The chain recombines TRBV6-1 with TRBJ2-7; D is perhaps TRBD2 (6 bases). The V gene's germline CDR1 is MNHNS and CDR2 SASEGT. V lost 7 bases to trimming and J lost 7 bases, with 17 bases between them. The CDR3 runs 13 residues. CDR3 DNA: TGTGCCAGCAAGGGACTCACGCCGGGGGAGCAGTACTTC. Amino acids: CASKGLTPGEQYF.

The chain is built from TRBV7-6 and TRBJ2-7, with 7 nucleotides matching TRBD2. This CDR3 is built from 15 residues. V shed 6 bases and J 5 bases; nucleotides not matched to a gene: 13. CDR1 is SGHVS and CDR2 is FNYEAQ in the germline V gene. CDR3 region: CASRDLGGTPNEQYF. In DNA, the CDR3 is TGTGCCAGCAGGGACCTGGGAGGGACCCCCAACGAGCAGTACTTC.

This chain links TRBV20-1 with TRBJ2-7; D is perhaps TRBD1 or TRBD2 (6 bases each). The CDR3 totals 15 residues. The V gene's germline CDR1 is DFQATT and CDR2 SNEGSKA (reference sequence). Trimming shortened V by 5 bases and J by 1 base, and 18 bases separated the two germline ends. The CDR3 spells CSAQLAGEISYEQYF. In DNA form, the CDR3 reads TGCAGTGCTCAACTAGCAGGGGAAATATCCTACGAGCAGTACTTC.

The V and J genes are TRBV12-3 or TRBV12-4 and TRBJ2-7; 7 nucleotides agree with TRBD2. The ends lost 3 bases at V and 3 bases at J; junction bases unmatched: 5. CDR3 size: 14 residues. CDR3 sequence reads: CASSFTGGLYEQYF. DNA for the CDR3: TGTGCCAGCAGTTTTACGGGGGGACTCTACGAGCAGTACTTC.

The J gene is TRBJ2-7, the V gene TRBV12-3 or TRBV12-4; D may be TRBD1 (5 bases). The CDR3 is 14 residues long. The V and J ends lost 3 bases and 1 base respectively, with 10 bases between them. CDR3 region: CASSFTPGSYEQYF. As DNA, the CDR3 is TGTGCCAGCAGTTTCACCCCAGGGTCCTACGAGCAGTACTTC.

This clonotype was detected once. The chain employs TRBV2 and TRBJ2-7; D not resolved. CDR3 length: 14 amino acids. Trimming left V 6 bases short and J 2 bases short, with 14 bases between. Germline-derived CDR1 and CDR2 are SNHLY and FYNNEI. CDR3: CASRGSILAYEQYF. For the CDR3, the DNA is TGTGCCAGCAGGGGCTCTATTTTGGCCTACGAGCAGTACTTC.

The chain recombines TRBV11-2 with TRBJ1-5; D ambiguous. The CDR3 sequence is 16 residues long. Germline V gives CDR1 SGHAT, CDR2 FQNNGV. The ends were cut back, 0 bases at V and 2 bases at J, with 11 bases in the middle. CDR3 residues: CASSLDSVGGNQPQHF. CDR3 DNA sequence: TGTGCCAGCAGCTTAGACAGTGTGGGAGGCAATCAGCCCCAGCATTTT. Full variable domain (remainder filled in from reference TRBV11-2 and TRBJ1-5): EAGVAQSPRYKIIEKRQSVAFWCNPISGHATLYWYQQILGQGPKLLIQFQNNGVVDDSQLPKDRFSAERLKGVDSTLKIQPAKLEDSAVYLCASSLDSVGGNQPQHFGDGTRLSIL.

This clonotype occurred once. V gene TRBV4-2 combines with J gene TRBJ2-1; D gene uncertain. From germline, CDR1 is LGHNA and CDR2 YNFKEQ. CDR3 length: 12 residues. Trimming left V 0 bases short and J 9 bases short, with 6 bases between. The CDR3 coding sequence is TGTGCCAGCAGCCAAGAAACCCCTGAGCAGTTCTTC. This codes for CASSQETPEQFF.

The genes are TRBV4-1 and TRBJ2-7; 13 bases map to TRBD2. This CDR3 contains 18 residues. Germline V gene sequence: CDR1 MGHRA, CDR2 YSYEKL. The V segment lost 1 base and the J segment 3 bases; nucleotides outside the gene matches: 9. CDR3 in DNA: TGCGCCAGCAGCCAAGCGGCCTGGACTAGCGGGAGCGTCTACGAGCAGTACTTC. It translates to CASSQAAWTSGSVYEQYF.

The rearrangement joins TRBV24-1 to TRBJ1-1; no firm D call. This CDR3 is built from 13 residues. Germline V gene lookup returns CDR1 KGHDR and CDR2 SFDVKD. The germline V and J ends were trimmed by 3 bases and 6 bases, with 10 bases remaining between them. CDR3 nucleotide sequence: TGTGCCACCAGTGATAGCAAAACGGCTGAAGCTTTCTTT. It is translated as CATSDSKTAEAFF.

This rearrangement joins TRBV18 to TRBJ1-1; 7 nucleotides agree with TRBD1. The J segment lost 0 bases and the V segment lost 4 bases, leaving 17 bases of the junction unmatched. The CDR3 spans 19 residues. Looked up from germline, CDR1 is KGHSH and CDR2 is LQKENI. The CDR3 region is CASSLTGARGNILNTEAFF. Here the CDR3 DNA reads TGTGCCAGCTCACTAACAGGGGCTAGAGGCAACATCCTGAACACTGAAGCTTTCTTT.

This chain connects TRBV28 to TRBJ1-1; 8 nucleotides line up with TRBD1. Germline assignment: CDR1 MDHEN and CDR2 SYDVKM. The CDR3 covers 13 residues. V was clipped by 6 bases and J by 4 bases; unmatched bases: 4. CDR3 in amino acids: CASRFQGATEAFF. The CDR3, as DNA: TGTGCCAGCAGATTCCAGGGGGCCACTGAAGCTTTCTTT.

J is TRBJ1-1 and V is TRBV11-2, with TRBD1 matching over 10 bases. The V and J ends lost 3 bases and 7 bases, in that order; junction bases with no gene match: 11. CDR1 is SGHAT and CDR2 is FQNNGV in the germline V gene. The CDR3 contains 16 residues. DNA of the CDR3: TGTGCCAGCAGCTTGGGGACAGGGGCCATGGACGGTGAAGCTTTCTTT. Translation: CASSLGTGAMDGEAFF.

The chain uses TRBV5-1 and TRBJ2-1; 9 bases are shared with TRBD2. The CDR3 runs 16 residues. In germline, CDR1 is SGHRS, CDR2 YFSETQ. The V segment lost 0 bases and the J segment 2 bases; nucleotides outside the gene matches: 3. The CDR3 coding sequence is TGCGCCAGCAGCTTGGGGACTAGCGATACCTACAATGAGCAGTTCTTC. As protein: CASSLGTSDTYNEQFF.